The T cell receptor beta chain described here comes from a study of T-cell reconstitution after alpha-beta-depleted transplantation in children. Findings and limits, study-wide: At the one-year point after transplant, T-cell counts and TCRbeta diversity were found to come mostly from T cells that had been newly produced. Reportedly, only several hundred clones from non-depleted graft cells drove alpha-beta T-cell counts at about two months. Recipient T cells and thymic progenitors that survived were the source of the high TCRbeta diversity seen at day 60 in some patients.

TCRbeta library preparation incorporated unique molecular identifiers. TCRdb reprocessed the PCR reads with MiXCR, giving one entry per CDR3 protein. The sample records about 980,000 distinct CDR3 sequences, about 29% being singletons. V lost 3 bases to trimming and J lost 7 bases, with 13 bases between them. The CDR3 spans 14 residues. This clonotype showed up just a few times. Its antigen is not identified. This chain uses TRBV12-3 or TRBV12-4 with TRBJ2-1; the D is unclear. The starting material was PBMCs, mostly from graft donor cells, obtained 360 days after TCRalphabeta/CD19-depleted stem cell transplant. The clonotype comes from a boy less than two years old who had a stem cell transplant for SCID, so the T cells may come from the graft donor. CDR3 DNA: TGTGCCAGCAGTTTCAATTCCAATAGGAATGAGCAGTTCTTC. It translates to CASSFNSNRNEQFF.